This T cell receptor beta chain is drawn from a study of Ad26.COV2.S vaccination and SARS-CoV-2 variants. Study details: As a participant in COV1001, the donor was in the Ad26.COV2.S trial arm. The vaccine Ad26.COV2.S was put into the muscle once, or twice with 56 days between. The study's findings and limits: It was found that vaccine and placebo recipients had similar non-spike TCR breadth. It was vaccine recipients, not placebo recipients, who had the higher spike-specific TCR breadth.

Profiling relied on immunoSEQ multiplex PCR, and the TCRdb table lists in-frame clones only, not all of them. The sample has roughly 390,000 clones; about 85% are singletons. Treatment of the sample: 19 received Ad26.COV2.S at low or high dose, single or two shots; about 5 received placebo; per-sample allocation not given. Vaccine and placebo recipients were sampled on day 63 after the first injection. Germline assignment: CDR1 SGHTA and CDR2 FQGNSA. The CDR3 runs to 14 residues. V gave up 6 bases and J gave up 6 bases, with 17 bases separating them. As for this clone: Its antigen is still unknown.

This rearrangement joins TRBV7-2 to TRBJ1-1; D remains ambiguous. This clonotype originated in a person aged 18-65 years who received the Ad26.COV2.S COVID-19 vaccine or a placebo. The material sequenced was peripheral blood, taken in a trial of Ad26.COV2.S vaccine versus placebo. DNA of the CDR3: TGTGCCAGCAGGAAAGGAAACTGGGAGTCTGAAGCTTTCTTT. Translated: CASRKGNWESEAFF.